This paragraph covers one T cell receptor beta chain sequence. Its antigen is unidentified. The data are from a study of monozygotic twins with inflammatory bowel disease. Study results and caveats: Versus healthy twins, IBD patients showed fewer clonotypes shared with others, especially with disease activity.

Reanalyzing the 5' RACE reads, TCRdb keeps one entry per CDR3 protein, without DNA. This repertoire comprises approximately 330,000 distinct CDR3 sequences; its ten largest clones make up 2% to 2.5%. CDR3 length equals 18 residues. Material: blood. This clonotype was sampled from a human donor with ulcerative colitis or Crohn's disease, or a healthy co-twin of an affected twin (not recorded which). The V call is TRBV21-1, the J call TRBJ2-1; the TRBD1 assignment by TCRdb is unverifiable without DNA. TRBV21-1 is a pseudogene locus. The CDR3 sequence is CASSKEQPGQGLLYEQFF.